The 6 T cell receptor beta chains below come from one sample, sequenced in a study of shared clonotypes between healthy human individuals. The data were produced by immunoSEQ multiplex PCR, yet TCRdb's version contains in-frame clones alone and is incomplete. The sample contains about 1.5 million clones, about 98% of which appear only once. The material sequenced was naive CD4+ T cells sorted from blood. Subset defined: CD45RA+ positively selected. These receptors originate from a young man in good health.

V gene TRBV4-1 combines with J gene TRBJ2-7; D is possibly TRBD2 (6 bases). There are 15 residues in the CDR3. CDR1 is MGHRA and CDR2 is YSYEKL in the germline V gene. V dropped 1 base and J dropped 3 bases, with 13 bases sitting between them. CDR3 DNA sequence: TGCGCCAGCAGCCAAGCCCCCGGGAGCCTCTACGAGCAGTACTTC. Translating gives CASSQAPGSLYEQYF.

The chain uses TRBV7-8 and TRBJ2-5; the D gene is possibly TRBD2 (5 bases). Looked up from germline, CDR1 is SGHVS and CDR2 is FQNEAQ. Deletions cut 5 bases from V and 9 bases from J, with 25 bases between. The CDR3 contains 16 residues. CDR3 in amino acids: CASSTDLGPPRAAQYF. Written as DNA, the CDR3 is TGTGCCAGCAGCACAGACCTAGGACCACCGAGAGCGGCCCAGTACTTC.

The DNA of the CDR3 is TGTGCCACCTTCCAAGGACAGGGCCACGAGCAGTACTTC. Translation gives CATFQGQGHEQYF. The rearrangement links TRBV28 to TRBJ2-7; 8 bases are shared with TRBD1. Germline V gives CDR1 MDHEN, CDR2 SYDVKM. The V and J ends lost 10 bases and 5 bases, in that order; junction bases with no gene match: 10. The CDR3 runs 13 residues.

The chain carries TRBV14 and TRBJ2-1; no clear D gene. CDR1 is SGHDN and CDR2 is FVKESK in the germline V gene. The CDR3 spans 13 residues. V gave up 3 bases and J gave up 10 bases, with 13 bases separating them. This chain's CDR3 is CASSQVGLAEQFF. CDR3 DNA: TGTGCCAGCAGCCAGGTCGGTTTGGCCGAGCAGTTCTTC.

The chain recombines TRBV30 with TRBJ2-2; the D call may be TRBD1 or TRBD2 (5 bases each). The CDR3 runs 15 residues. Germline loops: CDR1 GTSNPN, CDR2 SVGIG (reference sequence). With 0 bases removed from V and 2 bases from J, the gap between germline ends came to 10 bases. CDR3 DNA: TGTGCCTGGAGTGTATCGGGGCCTAACACCGGGGAGCTGTTTTTT. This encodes CAWSVSGPNTGELFF.

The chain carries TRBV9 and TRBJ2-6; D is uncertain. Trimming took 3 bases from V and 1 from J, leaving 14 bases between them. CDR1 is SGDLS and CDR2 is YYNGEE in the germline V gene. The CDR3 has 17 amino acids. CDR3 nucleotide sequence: TGTGCCAGCAGCGGGTTTTATGAGGAGTCTGGGGCCAACGTCCTGACTTTC. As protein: CASSGFYEESGANVLTF.